The 4 T cell receptor beta chains given below trace back to one sample, sequenced in a study of post-analysis software for immune sequencing data. Study-level findings and limits: When patients were compared with controls, about five TRBV segments were more frequent, TRBV5-6, TRBV5-1 and TRBV20-1 among them.

No antigen has been identified for these receptors. Prepared libraries of TCR beta cDNA carried unique molecular identifiers. Each CDR3 protein is one row after TCRdb ran MiXCR on the PCR reads. The table shows hundreds of thousands of distinct CDR3 sequences, with around 27% occurring only once. Sequencing was performed on blood. The receptors shown here come from a girl aged 10-17 years with multiple sclerosis.

Only a few counts were recorded for this clonotype. V and J are TRBV20-1 and TRBJ2-7; no reliable D call. The CDR3 has 13 amino acids. The germline V gene has CDR1 DFQATT and CDR2 SNEGSKA (reference sequence). Trimming stripped 7 bases from V and 0 bases from J, with 13 bases between. CDR3 sequence: CSVSADSSYEQYF. CDR3 coding DNA: TGCAGTGTTTCGGCCGATAGCTCCTACGAGCAGTACTTC.

This rearrangement joins TRBV12-3 or TRBV12-4 to TRBJ2-5; D uncertain. Trimming pared 5 bases from V and 10 bases from J, leaving 17 bases between. This CDR3 has 13 residues. CDR3 coding DNA: TGTGCCAGCAGTCTTAGAGAGGCCCAGCACCAGTACTTC. This translates into CASSLREAQHQYF.

In this sample, this clonotype turned up many times. This rearrangement joins TRBV6-5 to TRBJ2-5; 11 nucleotides line up with TRBD2. The ends lost 5 bases at V and 2 bases at J; junction bases unmatched: 7. The CDR3 spans 16 residues. Germline assignment: CDR1 MNHEY and CDR2 SVGAGI. CDR3: CASSKTGTSGQETQYF. The CDR3 region has the DNA TGTGCCAGCAGTAAGACCGGGACTAGCGGACAAGAGACCCAGTACTTC.

This clonotype came up a few times. The J gene is TRBJ1-5, the V gene TRBV20-1, with 7 nucleotides matching TRBD1. This CDR3 region has 14 residues. The V and J ends lost 6 bases and 6 bases, in that order; junction bases with no gene match: 11. Per the germline V gene, CDR1 is DFQATT and CDR2 is SNEGSKA (reference sequence). CDR3 sequence reads: CSARRGGEGQPQHF. The CDR3 coding sequence is TGCAGTGCCAGGAGAGGGGGCGAGGGTCAGCCCCAGCATTTT.